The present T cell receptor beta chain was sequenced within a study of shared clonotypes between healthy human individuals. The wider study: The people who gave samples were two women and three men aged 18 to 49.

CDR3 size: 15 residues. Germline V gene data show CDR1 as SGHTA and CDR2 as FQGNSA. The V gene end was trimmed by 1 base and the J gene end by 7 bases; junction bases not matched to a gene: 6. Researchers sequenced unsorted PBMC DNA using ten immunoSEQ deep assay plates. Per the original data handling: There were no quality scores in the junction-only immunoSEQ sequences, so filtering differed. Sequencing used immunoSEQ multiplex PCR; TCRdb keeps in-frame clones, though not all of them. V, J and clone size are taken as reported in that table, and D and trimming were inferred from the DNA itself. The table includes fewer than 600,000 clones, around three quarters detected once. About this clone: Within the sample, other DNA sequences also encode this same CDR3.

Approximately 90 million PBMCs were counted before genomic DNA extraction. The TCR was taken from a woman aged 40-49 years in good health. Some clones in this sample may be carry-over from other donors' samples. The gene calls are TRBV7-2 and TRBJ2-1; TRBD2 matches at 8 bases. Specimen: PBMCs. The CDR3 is CASSLVSGSPNEQFF. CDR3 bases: TGTGCCAGCAGCTTAGTCAGCGGGAGCCCAAATGAGCAGTTCTTC.